Reported below is one T cell receptor beta chain. The data derive from a study of tumor T cells in aggressive B-cell lymphoma. Trimming took off 4 bases at V and 3 bases at J, with 3 bases between the two ends. This CDR3 has 12 residues. CDR1 and CDR2 (germline): SSHAT, FNYEAQ (reference sequence). Libraries were prepared by immunoSEQ multiplex PCR; TCRdb keeps only in-frame clonotypes and omits some of them. In the table there are around 780 clones, about nine tenths of which are singletons. Sequences were obtained from tumor tissue. This sequence joins TRBV7-7 and TRBJ2-2; the D is unclear. The TCR comes from an adult with diffuse large B cell lymphoma. In nucleotides, the CDR3 is TGTGCCAGCAGCTCTTACACCGGGGAGCTGTTTTTT. It is translated as CASSSYTGELFF.